Included here is one TCR beta chain sequence, with context. The sample comes from a study of T cells expressing NK-cell markers. About the study: The study drew TCR beta repertoires from sorted CD3+CD56+NKG2C+, CD3+CD56+NKG2C- and CD3+CD56-NKG2C+ T cells. Seven donors tested HCMV-seropositive and one tested seronegative among the eight sequenced.

Libraries used 5'RACE template switching adding universal primer site and UMIs. Reanalyzing the 5' RACE reads, TCRdb keeps one entry per CDR3 protein, without DNA. Its clone listing holds about 260,000 distinct CDR3 sequences. Germline CDR1 and CDR2: SQVTM and ANQGSEA. The CDR3 has 14 amino acids. This rearrangement joins TRBV29-1 to TRBJ2-3; TCRdb gives TRBD2 as the D gene, but with no DNA this cannot be confirmed. The receptor's source is a man between 18 and 29 years old in good health. Material for sequencing was blood T cells: a sorted CD56 or NKG2C T cell subset, CD4+ or CD8+ T cells, or bulk PBMC T cells (not recorded which). The CDR3 sequence is CSVGTSGMTDTQYF.